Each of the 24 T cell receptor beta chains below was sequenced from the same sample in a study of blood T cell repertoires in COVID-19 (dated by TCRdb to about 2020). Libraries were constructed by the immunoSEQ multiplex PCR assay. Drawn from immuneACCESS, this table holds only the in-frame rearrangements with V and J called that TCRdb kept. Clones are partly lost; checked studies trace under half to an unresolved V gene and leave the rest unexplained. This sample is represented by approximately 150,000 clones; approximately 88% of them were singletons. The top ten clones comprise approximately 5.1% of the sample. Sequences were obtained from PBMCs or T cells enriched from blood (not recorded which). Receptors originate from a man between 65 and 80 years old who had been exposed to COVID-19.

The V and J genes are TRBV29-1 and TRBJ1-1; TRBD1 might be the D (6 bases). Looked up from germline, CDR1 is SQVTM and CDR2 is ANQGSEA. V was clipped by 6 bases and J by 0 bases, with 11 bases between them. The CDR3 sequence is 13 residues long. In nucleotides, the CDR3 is TGCAGCGTAGAGACAGGAATGAACACTGAAGCTTTCTTT. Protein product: CSVETGMNTEAFF.

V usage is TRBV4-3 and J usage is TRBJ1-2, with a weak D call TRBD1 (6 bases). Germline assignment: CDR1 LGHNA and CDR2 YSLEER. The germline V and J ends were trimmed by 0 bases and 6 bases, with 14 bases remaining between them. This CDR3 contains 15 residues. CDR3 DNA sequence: TGCGCCAGCAGCCAAGAACGGGGGGCTGTAGATGGCTACACCTTC. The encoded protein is CASSQERGAVDGYTF.

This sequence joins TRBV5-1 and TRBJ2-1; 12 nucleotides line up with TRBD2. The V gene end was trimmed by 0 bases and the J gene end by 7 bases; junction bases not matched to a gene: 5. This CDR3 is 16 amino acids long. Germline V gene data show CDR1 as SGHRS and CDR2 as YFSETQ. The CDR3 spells CASSLVLAGGRNEQFF. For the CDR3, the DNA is TGCGCCAGCAGCTTGGTCCTAGCGGGAGGGAGAAATGAGCAGTTCTTC.

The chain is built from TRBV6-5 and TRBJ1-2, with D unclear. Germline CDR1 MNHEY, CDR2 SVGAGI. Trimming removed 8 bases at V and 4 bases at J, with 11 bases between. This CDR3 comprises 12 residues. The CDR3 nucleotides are TGTGCCAGCGGTCGGGATTCCTATGGCTACACCTTC. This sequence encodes CASGRDSYGYTF.

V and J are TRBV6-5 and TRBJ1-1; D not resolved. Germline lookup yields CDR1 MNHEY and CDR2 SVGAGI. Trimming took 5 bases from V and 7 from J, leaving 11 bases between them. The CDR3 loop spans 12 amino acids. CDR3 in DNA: TGTGCCAGCAGTCGCCCCAGAGGTGAAGCTTTCTTT. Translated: CASSRPRGEAFF.

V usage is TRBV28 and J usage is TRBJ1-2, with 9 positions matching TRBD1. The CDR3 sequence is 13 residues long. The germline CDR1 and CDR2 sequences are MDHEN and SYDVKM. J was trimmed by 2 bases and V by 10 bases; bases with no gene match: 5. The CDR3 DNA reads TGTGCCAACCGGGACAGGGCCAACTATGGCTACACCTTC. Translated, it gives CANRDRANYGYTF.

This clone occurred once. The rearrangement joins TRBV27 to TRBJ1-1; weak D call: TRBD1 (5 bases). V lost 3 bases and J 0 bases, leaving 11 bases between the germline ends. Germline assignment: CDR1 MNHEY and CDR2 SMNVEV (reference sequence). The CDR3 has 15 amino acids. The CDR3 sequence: CASSFRQSMNTEAFF. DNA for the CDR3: TGTGCCAGCAGTTTCAGACAGAGTATGAACACTGAAGCTTTCTTT.

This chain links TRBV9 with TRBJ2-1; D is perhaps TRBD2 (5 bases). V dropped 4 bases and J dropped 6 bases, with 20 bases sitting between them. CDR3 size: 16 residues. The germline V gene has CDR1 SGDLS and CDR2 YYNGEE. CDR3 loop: CASSTGGLPTGNEQFF. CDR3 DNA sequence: TGTGCCAGCAGCACCGGAGGACTCCCGACGGGCAATGAGCAGTTCTTC. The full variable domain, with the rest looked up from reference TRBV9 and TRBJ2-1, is DSGVTQTPKHLITATGQRVTLRCSPRSGDLSVYWYQQSLDQGLQFLIQYYNGEERAKGNILERFSAQQFPDLHSELNLSSLELGDSALYFCASSTGGLPTGNEQFFGPGTRLTVL.

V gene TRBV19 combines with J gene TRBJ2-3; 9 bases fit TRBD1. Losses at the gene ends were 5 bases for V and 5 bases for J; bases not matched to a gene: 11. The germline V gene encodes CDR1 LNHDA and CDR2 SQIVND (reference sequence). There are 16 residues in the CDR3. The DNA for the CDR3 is TGTGCCAGTAGTTCTCCTACAGGGGGCACCGTAGATACGCAGTATTTT. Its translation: CASSSPTGGTVDTQYF.

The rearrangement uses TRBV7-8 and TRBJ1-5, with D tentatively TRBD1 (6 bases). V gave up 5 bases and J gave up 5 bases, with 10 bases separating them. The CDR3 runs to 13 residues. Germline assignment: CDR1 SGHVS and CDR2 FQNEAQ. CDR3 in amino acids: CASSRTDYQPQHF. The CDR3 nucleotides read TGTGCCAGCAGCCGGACAGATTATCAGCCCCAGCATTTT.

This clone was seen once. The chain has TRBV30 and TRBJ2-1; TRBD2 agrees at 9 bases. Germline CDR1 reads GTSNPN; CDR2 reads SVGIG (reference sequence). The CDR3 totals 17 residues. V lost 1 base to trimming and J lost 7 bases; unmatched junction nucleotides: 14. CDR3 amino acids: CAWSASYSGGGLNEQFF. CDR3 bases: TGTGCCTGGAGTGCAAGCTATAGCGGGGGTGGCCTGAATGAGCAGTTCTTC.

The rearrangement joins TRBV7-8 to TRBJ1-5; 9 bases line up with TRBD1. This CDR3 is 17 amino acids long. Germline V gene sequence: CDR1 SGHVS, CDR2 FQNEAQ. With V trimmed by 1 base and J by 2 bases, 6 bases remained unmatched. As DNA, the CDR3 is TGTGCCAGCAGCTTAGTAGTGGGGGACAGGGGCAATCAGCCCCAGCATTTT. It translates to CASSLVVGDRGNQPQHF.

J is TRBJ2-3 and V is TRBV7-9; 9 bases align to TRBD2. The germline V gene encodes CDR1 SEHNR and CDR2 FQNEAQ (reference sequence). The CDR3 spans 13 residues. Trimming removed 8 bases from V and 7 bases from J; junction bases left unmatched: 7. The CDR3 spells CASGGLATYTQYF. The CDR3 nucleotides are TGTGCCAGCGGAGGACTAGCGACATATACGCAGTATTTT.

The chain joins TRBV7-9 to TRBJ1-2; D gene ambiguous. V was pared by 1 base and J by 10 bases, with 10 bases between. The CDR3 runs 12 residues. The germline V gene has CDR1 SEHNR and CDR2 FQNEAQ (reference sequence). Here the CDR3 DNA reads TGTGCCAGCAGCTTAGTTAACAGTATCTACACCTTC. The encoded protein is CASSLVNSIYTF.

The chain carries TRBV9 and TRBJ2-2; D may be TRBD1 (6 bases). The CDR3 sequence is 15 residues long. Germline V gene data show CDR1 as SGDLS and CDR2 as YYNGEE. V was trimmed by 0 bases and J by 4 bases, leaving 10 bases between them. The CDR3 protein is CASSVAQGGTGELFF. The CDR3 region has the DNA TGTGCCAGCAGCGTAGCACAGGGTGGCACCGGGGAGCTGTTTTTT.

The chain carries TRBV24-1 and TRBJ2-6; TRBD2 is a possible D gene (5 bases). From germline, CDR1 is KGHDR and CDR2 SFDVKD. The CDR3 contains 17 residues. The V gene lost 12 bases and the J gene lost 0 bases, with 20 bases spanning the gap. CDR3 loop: CALRREGPPSGANVLTF. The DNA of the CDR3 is TGTGCCCTTCGGAGAGAGGGCCCACCCTCTGGGGCCAACGTCCTGACTTTC.

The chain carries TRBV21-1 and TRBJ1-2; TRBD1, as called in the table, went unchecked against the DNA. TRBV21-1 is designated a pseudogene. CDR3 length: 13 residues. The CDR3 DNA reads TGTGCCAGCAGCAAGAAAGGGGTCAGCGGCTACACCTTC. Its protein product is CASSKKGVSGYTF.

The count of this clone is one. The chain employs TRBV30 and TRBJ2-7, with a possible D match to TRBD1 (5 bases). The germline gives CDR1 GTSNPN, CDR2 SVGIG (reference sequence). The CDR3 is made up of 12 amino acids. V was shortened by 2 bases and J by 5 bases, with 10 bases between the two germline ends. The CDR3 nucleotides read TGTGCCTGGAGTTCAGGGTCAAACGAGCAGTACTTC. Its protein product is CAWSSGSNEQYF.

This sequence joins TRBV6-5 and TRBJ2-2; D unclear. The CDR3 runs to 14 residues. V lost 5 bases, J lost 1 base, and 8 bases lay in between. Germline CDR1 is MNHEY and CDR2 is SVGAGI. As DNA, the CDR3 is TGTGCCAGCAGTCACAGAGAGAACACCGGGGAGCTGTTTTTT. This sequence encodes CASSHRENTGELFF.

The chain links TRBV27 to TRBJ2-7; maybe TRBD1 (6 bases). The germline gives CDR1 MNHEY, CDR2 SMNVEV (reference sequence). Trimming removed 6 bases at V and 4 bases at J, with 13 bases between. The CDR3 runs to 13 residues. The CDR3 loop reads CASSLNRDYEQYF. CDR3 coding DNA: TGTGCCAGCAGCCTAAACAGGGATTACGAGCAGTACTTC.

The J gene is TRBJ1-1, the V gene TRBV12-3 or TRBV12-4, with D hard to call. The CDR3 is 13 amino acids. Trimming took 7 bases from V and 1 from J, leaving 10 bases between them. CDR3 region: CASTKTANTEAFF. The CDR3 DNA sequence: TGTGCCAGCACCAAAACAGCGAACACTGAAGCTTTCTTT.

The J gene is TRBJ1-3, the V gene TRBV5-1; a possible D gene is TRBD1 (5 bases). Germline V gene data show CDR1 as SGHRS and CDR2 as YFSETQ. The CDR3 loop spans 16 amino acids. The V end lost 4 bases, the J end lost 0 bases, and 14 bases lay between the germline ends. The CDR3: CASSRGIGGSGNTIYF. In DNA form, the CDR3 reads TGCGCCAGCAGCAGGGGTATCGGGGGCTCTGGAAACACCATATATTTT.

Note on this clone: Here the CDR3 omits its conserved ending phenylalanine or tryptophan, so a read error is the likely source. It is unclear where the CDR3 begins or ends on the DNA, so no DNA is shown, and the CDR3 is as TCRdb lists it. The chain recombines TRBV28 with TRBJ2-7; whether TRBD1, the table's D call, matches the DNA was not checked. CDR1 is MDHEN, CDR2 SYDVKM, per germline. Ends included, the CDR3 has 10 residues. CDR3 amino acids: CASSFTGLSL.

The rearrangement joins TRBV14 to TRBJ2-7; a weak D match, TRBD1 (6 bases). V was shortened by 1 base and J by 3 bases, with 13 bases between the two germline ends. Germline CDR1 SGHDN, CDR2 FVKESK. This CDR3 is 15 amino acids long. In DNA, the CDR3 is TGTGCCAGCAGCCAAGGAAAGACAGGTCTCTACGAGCAGTACTTC. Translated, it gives CASSQGKTGLYEQYF.